Ten or more counts support the clone carrying this T cell receptor beta chain. TCR cDNA received a 3' ligated oligonucleotide that carried a UMI. The junction had 11 bases not matched to a gene; V was cut back by 3 bases and J by 3 bases. CDR1 is DFQATT and CDR2 is SNEGSKA in the germline V gene (reference sequence). This CDR3 has 18 amino acids. This sample was taken from a study of naive and memory T cell subsets. The SP2 primer and nested alpha and beta constant region primers amplified ligated cDNA in four rounds. TCRdb analysed the 5' RACE reads with MiXCR anew, one entry per CDR3 protein. The sample has more than 45,000 distinct CDR3 sequences, 4% to 5% seen once; the top ten hold around 0.8%.

This chain uses TRBV20-1 with TRBJ2-1, with TRBD2 matching over 13 bases. This sequence was found in a female donor in good health. CDR3 amino acids: CSASIGLAGEGHYNEQFF. The CDR3 DNA reads as TGCAGTGCTAGTATCGGACTAGCGGGAGAAGGACACTACAATGAGCAGTTCTTC.